This T cell receptor (beta chain) comes out of a study of blood T cell repertoires in COVID-19. At the level of the study: Samples representing acute and convalescent COVID-19 were sourced from the United States, Italy and Spain. Sources were T cells, B-cell-depleted T cells, or PBMCs; the material itself was cDNA or gDNA.

How the authors handled the data: Amplification from reference gene primers served as the basis for estimated nucleated cell counts. The repertoire was sequenced with immunoSEQ multiplex PCR; TCRdb's copy has only in-frame clones and lacks some. V and J calls and clone size are copied from that table; D and trimming were computed from the DNA. The sample has 190,000 or so clones; about 87% are singletons. V was pared by 6 bases and J by 1 base, with 12 bases between. CDR3 size: 14 residues. CDR1 SGHAT and CDR2 FQNNGV come from the germline V gene. J is TRBJ1-1 and V is TRBV11-2; a weak D match, TRBD1 (5 bases). The sequenced sample consisted of peripheral blood. The TCR sequence derives from a young woman who had recovered from COVID-19. The CDR3 region has the DNA TGTGCCAGCAGAGCGGGACTCCAGAACACTGAAGCTTTCTTT. As protein: CASRAGLQNTEAFF.